Following are 17 T cell receptor beta chains from one sample sequenced in a study of shared clonotypes between healthy human individuals. Terminally differentiated effector memory CD45RA+ cells were excluded from the naive CD8 cells, which were CD45RO-negative and positively selected for CCR7. Assay: immunoSEQ multiplex PCR; the TCRdb copy retains only in-frame clones and omits some. The sample has 600,000 or so clones, 98% seen once; the top ten hold approximately 0.33%. What was sequenced was naive CD8+ T cells sorted from blood. These receptors were obtained from a man aged 30-40 years in good health.

The chain couples TRBV6-1 to TRBJ1-5, with D hard to call. The germline V gene has CDR1 MNHNS and CDR2 SASEGT. V was pared by 7 bases and J by 2 bases, with 6 bases between. This CDR3 is 12 amino acids long. CDR3: CASTARNQPQHF. In nucleotides, the CDR3 is TGTGCCAGCACGGCCCGCAATCAGCCCCAGCATTTT.

CDR3 in DNA: TGTGCCAGCAGCTCCTTGGGGGACAGGCCCGTGGACTCCTACGAGCAGTACTTC. Amino acid sequence: CASSSLGDRPVDSYEQYF. This chain uses TRBV5-4 with TRBJ2-7, with 8 bases identical to TRBD1. V trimming: 3 bases; J trimming: 0 bases; junction bases outside the gene matches: 14. Per germline, CDR1 SGHNT and CDR2 YYREEE (reference sequence). The CDR3 consists of 18 residues.

The chain uses TRBV27 and TRBJ2-7; D ambiguous. Trimming stripped 6 bases from V and 0 bases from J, with 9 bases between. The CDR3 contains 13 residues. CDR1 and CDR2 (germline): MNHEY, SMNVEV (reference sequence). CDR3 bases: TGTGCCAGCAGCCAAGAGAGCTCCTACGAGCAGTACTTC. Its protein product is CASSQESSYEQYF.

The rearrangement uses TRBV19 and TRBJ1-2; D gene ambiguous. From germline, CDR1 is LNHDA and CDR2 SQIVND (reference sequence). The ends were cut back, 6 bases at V and 4 bases at J, with 6 bases in the middle. The CDR3 extends over 11 amino acids. The CDR3 nucleotides read TGTGCCAGTAGCTTTCTCTATGGCTACACCTTC. Encoded protein: CASSFLYGYTF.

J is TRBJ2-7 and V is TRBV1. TRBV1 is shown as a pseudogene. This CDR3 comprises 16 residues. This chain's CDR3 is CTSSQDLASKSYEQYF. For the CDR3, the DNA is TGCACCAGCAGCCAAGATCTTGCAAGTAAGTCCTACGAGCAGTACTTC.

This sequence joins TRBV2 and TRBJ1-2, with 7 bases identical to TRBD1. V lost 6 bases and J lost 5; bases outside the gene matches: 15. Germline CDR1 SNHLY, CDR2 FYNNEI. The CDR3 runs to 16 residues. CDR3 coding DNA: TGTGCCAGCAGCGACACACCGGGACAGCGAGGATATGGCTACACCTTC. This codes for CASSDTPGQRGYGYTF.

V is TRBV7-8 and J is TRBJ1-4; 9 bases match TRBD1. V was clipped by 10 bases and J by 0 bases; unmatched bases: 12. The germline V gene encodes CDR1 SGHVS and CDR2 FQNEAQ. The CDR3 consists of 17 residues. The CDR3 loop is CATSVNRGLPTNEKLFF. In DNA, the CDR3 is TGTGCCACCTCTGTCAACAGGGGGCTTCCAACTAATGAAAAACTGTTTTTT.

The chain links TRBV7-6 to TRBJ2-1, with TRBD1 identical over 8 bases. CDR1 and CDR2 (germline): SGHVS, FNYEAQ. The CDR3 covers 17 residues. Trimming took 2 bases from V and 4 from J; bases not matched to a gene: 10. The CDR3 reads CASSLPRSGGAYNEQFF. In nucleotides, the CDR3 is TGTGCCAGCAGCTTACCCCGGTCAGGGGGCGCTTACAATGAGCAGTTCTTC.

V usage is TRBV11-2 and J usage is TRBJ2-3, with D possibly matching TRBD2 (5 bases). Germline values: CDR1 SGHAT, CDR2 FQNNGV. Trimming took off 2 bases at V and 2 bases at J, with 14 bases between the two ends. The CDR3 runs 16 residues. Written as DNA, the CDR3 is TGTGCCAGCAGCTTACATGACGGACTTAACACAGATACGCAGTATTTT. Its protein is CASSLHDGLNTDTQYF.

The rearrangement links TRBV10-1 to TRBJ2-2; D is uncertain. CDR3 length equals 16 residues. The germline V and J ends were trimmed by 2 bases and 4 bases, with 14 bases remaining between them. CDR1 and CDR2 from the germline V gene are WNHNN and SYGVQD (reference sequence). The CDR3 bases are TGCGCCAGCAGTGAGGCCGTTGGGTATGGCACCGGGGAGCTGTTTTTT. Residues: CASSEAVGYGTGELFF.

The chain is built from TRBV25-1 and TRBJ1-5, with D unclear. The CDR3 spans 14 residues. Trimming cost V 3 bases and J 0 bases, with 6 bases left between them. Germline lookup yields CDR1 MGHDK and CDR2 SYGVNS. The DNA for the CDR3 is TGTGCCAGCAGTGACTTGGGTAGCAATCAGCCCCAGCATTTT. It encodes CASSDLGSNQPQHF.

The CDR3 nucleotides are TGCGCCAGCAGCCAGACAGGGGTGGGGGGGTACACTGAAGCTTTCTTT. Protein sequence: CASSQTGVGGYTEAFF. The chain carries TRBV4-1 and TRBJ1-1; 8 nucleotides agree with TRBD1. Germline trimming cut 3 bases from V and 3 bases from J; bases unmatched to any gene: 9. The CDR3 contains 16 residues. Germline-derived CDR1 and CDR2 are MGHRA and YSYEKL.

The chain couples TRBV5-1 to TRBJ1-1, with D unresolved. Deletions cut 0 bases from V and 7 bases from J, with 10 bases between. Germline V lookup: CDR1 SGHRS, CDR2 YFSETQ. This CDR3 is built from 13 residues. The CDR3 spells CASSLEGVGEAFF. In nucleotides, the CDR3 is TGCGCCAGCAGCTTGGAAGGAGTAGGTGAAGCTTTCTTT.

This sequence joins TRBV11-2 and TRBJ2-5; D is possibly TRBD2 (6 bases). The CDR3 length is 15 residues. The germline V gene encodes CDR1 SGHAT and CDR2 FQNNGV. V lost 5 bases, J lost 4 bases, and 17 bases lay in between. CDR3 DNA sequence: TGTGCCAGCAGCGTCGCCGGGAGCACTATAGAGACCCAGTACTTC. Its translation: CASSVAGSTIETQYF.

This rearrangement joins TRBV7-9 to TRBJ2-2, with 8 bases identical to TRBD2. The V and J ends lost 5 bases and 4 bases, in that order; junction bases with no gene match: 9. The CDR3 sequence is 16 residues long. Germline V lookup: CDR1 SEHNR, CDR2 FQNEAQ (reference sequence). The CDR3 protein is CASSPSGRAGTGELFF. DNA of the CDR3: TGTGCCAGCAGCCCCTCCGGGAGGGCCGGCACCGGGGAGCTGTTTTTT. Supplemented by reference TRBV7-9 and TRBJ2-2, the full variable domain reads DTGVSQNPRHKITKRGQNVTFRCDPISEHNRLYWYRQTLGQGPEFLTYFQNEAQLEKSRLLSDRFSAERPKGSFSTLEIQRTEQGDSAMYLCASSPSGRAGTGELFFGEGSRLTVL.

V and J are TRBV4-1 and TRBJ1-1; a possible D gene is TRBD1 (5 bases). The CDR3 has 16 residues. The ends were cut back, 4 bases at V and 4 bases at J, with 19 bases in the middle. Germline CDR1 MGHRA, CDR2 YSYEKL. The CDR3 DNA follows: TGCGCCAGCAGCCCTAGGGACTCCCCCGTGGGCACTGAAGCTTTCTTT. Protein: CASSPRDSPVGTEAFF.

V and J are TRBV7-4 and TRBJ2-7; D call uncertain. Germline V lookup: CDR1 SGHVT, CDR2 SQSDAQ. Trimming removed 4 bases from V and 5 bases from J, with 12 bases in between. There are 13 residues in the CDR3. The CDR3 sequence is CASSSPYADEQYF. The DNA for the CDR3 is TGTGCCAGCAGCTCCCCGTATGCGGACGAGCAGTACTTC.